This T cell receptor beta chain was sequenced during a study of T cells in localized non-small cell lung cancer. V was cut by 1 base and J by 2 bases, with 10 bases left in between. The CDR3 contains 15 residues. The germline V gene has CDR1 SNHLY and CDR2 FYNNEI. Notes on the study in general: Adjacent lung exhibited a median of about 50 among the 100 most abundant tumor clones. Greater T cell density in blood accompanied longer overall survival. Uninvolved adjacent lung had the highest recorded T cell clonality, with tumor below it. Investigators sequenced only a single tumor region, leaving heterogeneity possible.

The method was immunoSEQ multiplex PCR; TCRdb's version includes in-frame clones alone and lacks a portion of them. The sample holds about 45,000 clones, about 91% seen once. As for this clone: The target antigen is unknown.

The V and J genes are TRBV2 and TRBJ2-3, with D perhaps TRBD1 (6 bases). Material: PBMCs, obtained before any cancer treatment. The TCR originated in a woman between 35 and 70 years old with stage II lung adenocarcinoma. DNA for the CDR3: TGTGCCAGCAGTGAAGGACAGGTCTTCACAGATACGCAGTATTTT. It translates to CASSEGQVFTDTQYF.